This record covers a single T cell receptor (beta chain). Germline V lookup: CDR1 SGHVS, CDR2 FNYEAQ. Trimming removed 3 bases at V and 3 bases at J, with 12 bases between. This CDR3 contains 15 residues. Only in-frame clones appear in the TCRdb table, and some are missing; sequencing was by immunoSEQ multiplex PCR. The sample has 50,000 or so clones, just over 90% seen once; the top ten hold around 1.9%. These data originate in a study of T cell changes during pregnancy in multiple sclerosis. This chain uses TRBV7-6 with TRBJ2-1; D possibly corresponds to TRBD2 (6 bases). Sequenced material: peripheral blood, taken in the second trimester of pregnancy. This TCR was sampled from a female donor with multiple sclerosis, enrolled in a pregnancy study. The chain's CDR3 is CASSLGTSGYNEQFF. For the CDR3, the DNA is TGTGCCAGCAGCTTGGGGACTTCGGGCTACAATGAGCAGTTCTTC.